This T cell receptor beta chain was observed in a study of Tregs in tolerant kidney transplant recipients. A remark on this clone: The antigen is unknown.

Germline V lookup: CDR1 LNHNV, CDR2 YYDKDF (reference sequence). The V gene lost 8 bases and the J gene lost 2 bases, with 16 bases spanning the gap. The CDR3 loop spans 15 amino acids. The protocol was immunoSEQ multiplex PCR, while the TCRdb copy is restricted to in-frame clones and leaves out a portion. This sample has 15,000 to 18,000 clones, with around 53% found just once. General observations from the study: Tregs expanded with activated donor B cells seemed most donor-specific. Donor-specific Treg expansion exceeded global Treg expansion in tolerant patients, suggesting antigen drive.

CFSE-labeled recipient PBMCs were cultured more than 5 days with irradiated graft donor PBMCs, then FACS-sorted. Sequences were derived from CD4+ T cells from blood cultured with allogeneic cells, sampled before the transplant. The chain uses TRBV15 and TRBJ2-1, with D perhaps matching TRBD2 (6 bases). This sequence was found in a human patient who received a combined kidney and bone marrow transplant. Here the CDR3 reads CATSDFGSAYNEQFF. The CDR3 DNA reads TGTGCCACCTCGGACTTCGGGAGCGCCTACAATGAGCAGTTCTTC.